Presented here are 11 T cell receptor beta chains from one specimen sequenced in a study of regulatory T cells in long-lasting Graves disease. Time point in this sample: newly diagnosed GD, antithyroid drugs for less than 3 months. The TCR library was made from RNA extracted from PBMCs. Building of the TCR beta libraries involved iRepertoire HTBI primers and Arm-PCR of CDR3 regions. In TCRdb, the multiplex PCR reads were re-called with MiXCR into one record per CDR3 protein. The sample lists 350,000 to 400,000 distinct CDR3 sequences, 15% to 20% occurring once. This same sample was also taken into another study, of T cells in Graves' hyperthyroidism and ophthalmopathy.

Here the sequenced sample was peripheral blood mononuclear cells (PBMCs), taken at new diagnosis, from a patient treated with antithyroid drugs. The receptors come from a woman aged 18-29 years with Graves disease.

This clonotype was seen ten or more times. The genes are TRBV11-2 and TRBJ2-3; 8 nucleotides agree with TRBD2. CDR1 and CDR2 (germline): SGHAT, FQNNGV. This CDR3 spans 16 amino acids. The V gene end was trimmed by 0 bases and the J gene end by 2 bases; junction bases not matched to a gene: 4. The DNA for the CDR3 is TGTGCCAGCAGCTTAGATACTAGCGGTACCACAGATACGCAGTATTTT. This codes for CASSLDTSGTTDTQYF.

This clonotype was seen repeatedly, ten times or more. The chain is built from TRBV29-1 and TRBJ2-7; TRBD2 matches 8 bases. The trim removed 4 bases at V and 9 bases at J, leaving 5 bases unmatched. The CDR3 consists of 11 residues. From germline, CDR1 is SQVTM and CDR2 ANQGSEA. CDR3 sequence (DNA): TGCAGCGTTGCGGCAAGCGGGGGGCAGTACTTC. This translates into CSVAASGGQYF.

In its sample, this clonotype was seen many times. This chain links TRBV28 with TRBJ2-5; TRBD1 matches 9 bases. Germline values: CDR1 MDHEN, CDR2 SYDVKM. The CDR3 is made up of 13 amino acids. With V trimmed by 7 bases and J by 10 bases, 10 bases remained unmatched. CDR3 protein: CASKRTGVGDQYF. DNA of the CDR3: TGTGCCAGCAAGAGGACAGGGGTGGGGGACCAGTACTTC. The complete variable domain, with remaining parts taken from reference TRBV28 and TRBJ2-5, reads DVKVTQSSRYLVKRTGEKVFLECVQDMDHENMFWYRQDPGLGLRLIYFSYDVKMKEKGDIPEGYSVSREKKERFSLILESASTNQTSMYLCASKRTGVGDQYFGPGTRLLVL.

In this sample, this clonotype turned up a few times. The rearrangement uses TRBV28 and TRBJ1-2; D is possibly TRBD1 (6 bases). CDR3 length: 13 amino acids. Germline assignment: CDR1 MDHEN and CDR2 SYDVKM. V was shortened by 10 bases and J by 8 bases, with 20 bases between the two germline ends. In DNA form, the CDR3 reads TGTGCCACCCGTTGGGGGCCTGCGGGAGGCTACACCTTC. Protein: CATRWGPAGGYTF.

In this sample, this clonotype turned up many times. This chain links TRBV4-1 with TRBJ1-1; D ambiguous. Between the trimmed V and J ends, which lost 4 bases and 5 bases, there was a span of 17 bases. The CDR3 length is 15 residues. The germline gives CDR1 MGHRA, CDR2 YSYEKL. In DNA form, the CDR3 reads TGCGCCAGCAGCCTGGTCGTCCGGGATGGGACTGAAGCTTTCTTT. It translates to CASSLVVRDGTEAFF.

This clonotype has at least ten counts. J is TRBJ2-7 and V is TRBV28, with 7 bases fitting TRBD1. Germline CDR1 is MDHEN and CDR2 is SYDVKM. There are 15 residues in the CDR3. Trimming cost V 6 bases and J 4 bases; bases outside gene matches: 12. The CDR3 spells CASRETGTVLYEQYF. CDR3 coding DNA: TGTGCCAGCAGGGAAACCGGGACAGTGCTTTACGAGCAGTACTTC. Full variable domain (missing parts from reference TRBV28 and TRBJ2-7): DVKVTQSSRYLVKRTGEKVFLECVQDMDHENMFWYRQDPGLGLRLIYFSYDVKMKEKGDIPEGYSVSREKKERFSLILESASTNQTSMYLCASRETGTVLYEQYFGPGTRLTVT.

Many counts were recorded for this clonotype. The chain joins TRBV28 to TRBJ1-4, with a possible D match to TRBD1 (6 bases). The CDR3 is made up of 16 amino acids. The germline CDR1 and CDR2 sequences are MDHEN and SYDVKM. Trimming shortened V by 8 bases and J by 4 bases, and 20 bases separated the two germline ends. CDR3 region: CASGAMRGSGNEKLFF. Here the CDR3 DNA reads TGTGCCAGCGGAGCTATGAGGGGGAGCGGTAATGAAAAACTGTTTTTT.

This chain uses TRBV18 with TRBJ2-5, with 7 bases fitting TRBD2. The CDR3 loop spans 16 amino acids. V trimming: 1 base; J trimming: 4 bases; junction bases outside the gene matches: 9. The germline gives CDR1 KGHSH, CDR2 LQKENI. Here the CDR3 DNA reads TGTGCCAGCTCACCACTCCCGGGAGGAGGCGGAGAGACCCAGTACTTC. Protein: CASSPLPGGGGETQYF.

This clonotype was counted at least ten times. The V call is TRBV6-1, the J call TRBJ2-1; tentative D call: TRBD1 (6 bases). The CDR3 covers 16 residues. V was cut by 8 bases and J by 4 bases, with 21 bases left in between. The germline V gene has CDR1 MNHNS and CDR2 SASEGT. CDR3 protein: CASGDRGQLPYNEQFF. The CDR3, as DNA: TGTGCCAGCGGCGATCGAGGACAGCTTCCTTACAATGAGCAGTTCTTC.

The chain combines TRBV7-3 with TRBJ2-3; D possibly corresponds to TRBD2 (5 bases). Germline V lookup: CDR1 SGHTA, CDR2 FQGTGA. V was shortened by 3 bases and J by 9 bases, with 13 bases between the two germline ends. There are 13 residues in the CDR3. The CDR3 DNA sequence: TGTGCCAGCAGCTTTGGAGGCCCGGGGACGCAGTATTTT. Protein: CASSFGGPGTQYF. The variable domain in full, with the rest retrieved from reference TRBV7-3 and TRBJ2-3, is GAGVSQTPSNKVTEKGKYVELRCDPISGHTALYWYRQSLGQGPEFLIYFQGTGAADDSGLPNDRFFAVRPEGSVSTLKIQRTERGDSAVYLCASSFGGPGTQYFGPGTRLTVL.

This clonotype was seen more than once but under ten times. This chain joins TRBV7-3 and TRBJ2-7, with D possibly matching TRBD1 (8 bases). The CDR3 sequence is 14 residues long. Germline CDR1 SGHTA, CDR2 FQGTGA. Between the trimmed V and J ends, which lost 0 bases and 6 bases, there was a span of 12 bases. The CDR3 nucleotides read TGTGCCAGCAGCTTAACACAGGGGGGGACCGAGCAGTACTTC. Amino acid sequence: CASSLTQGGTEQYF.